This T cell receptor (beta chain) stems from a study of cytomegalovirus exposure and HLA in healthy donors. In the PCR, 60 Vbeta and 13 Jbeta primers were used. Generated by immunoSEQ multiplex PCR, the TCRdb table keeps only in-frame clones and is missing some. The sample holds under 150,000 clones, 75% to 85% seen once. Worth noting for this clone: Its antigen is currently unknown.

Germline assignment: CDR1 LNHDA and CDR2 SQIVND (reference sequence). CDR3 size: 16 residues. The J segment lost 4 bases and the V segment lost 5 bases, leaving 13 bases of the junction unmatched. Study-wide results and caveats: Earlier findings revealed that most TCR beta V segments proved productive either about 87% or about 30% of the time. A cluster of highly shared sequence variants was likely a sequencing artifact.

The source of this sequence is a middle-aged woman in good health and CMV-seronegative. The chain combines TRBV19 with TRBJ2-5; 7 bases are shared with TRBD1. What was sequenced was PBMCs. CDR3 loop: CASSPGIQGWGETQYF. The CDR3 DNA sequence: TGTGCCAGTAGTCCTGGAATACAGGGGTGGGGAGAGACCCAGTACTTC.